One and the same sample provided the 21 T cell receptor beta chains below, sequenced in a study of T cells in Graves' hyperthyroidism and ophthalmopathy. Amplification targeted TCR beta CDR3 regions from RNA transcripts. Researchers ran a first-round RT-PCR on the TCR CDR3 using the HTBI primer set. TCRdb recomputed calls from the multiplex PCR reads with MiXCR, one row per CDR3 protein. The sample contains hundreds of thousands of distinct CDR3 sequences, 15% to 20% of which appear only once. Sequencing input: blood. The receptors were sampled from a woman aged 18-35 years with Graves' hyperthyroidism.

There are many counts of this clonotype. The chain recombines TRBV27 with TRBJ2-2, with D possibly called TRBD1 or TRBD2 (5 bases each). V shed 2 bases and J shed 4 bases, with 11 bases lying between them. CDR3 size: 15 residues. The germline CDR1 and CDR2 sequences are MNHEY and SMNVEV (reference sequence). The CDR3 loop reads CASSLSRDPTGELFF. The CDR3 DNA reads as TGTGCCAGCAGTTTAAGCAGGGACCCCACCGGGGAGCTGTTTTTT.

This clonotype was counted between two and nine times. The chain combines TRBV6-5 with TRBJ2-5; no reliable D call. V lost 0 bases and J 2 bases, leaving 10 bases between the germline ends. Germline V gene data show CDR1 as MNHEY and CDR2 as SVGAGI. The CDR3 length is 15 residues. The DNA of the CDR3 is TGTGCCAGCAGTTACTCGAGGCAGTTACAAGAGACCCAGTACTTC. As protein: CASSYSRQLQETQYF.

There are many counts of this clonotype. The genes are TRBV12-3 or TRBV12-4 and TRBJ1-1, with D hard to call. The CDR3 extends over 13 amino acids. The ends were cut back, 5 bases at V and 4 bases at J, with 11 bases in the middle. CDR3 bases: TGTGCCAGCAGTCCCGCGGGCAGCACTGAAGCTTTCTTT. Amino acids: CASSPAGSTEAFF.

This clonotype was recorded a few times. The chain uses TRBV19 and TRBJ1-1; possible D gene TRBD1, 5 bases. Germline lookup yields CDR1 LNHDA and CDR2 SQIVND (reference sequence). V was cut by 7 bases and J by 1 base, with 16 bases left in between. The length of the CDR3 is 15 residues. Written as DNA, the CDR3 is TGTGCCAGTACCCCAAGGAGGGGCCGGAACACTGAAGCTTTCTTT. Translation: CASTPRRGRNTEAFF.

In DNA form, the CDR3 reads TGTGCCAGCAACAACCGGGCCCCTCAGTATTTT. This encodes CASNNRAPQYF. This chain uses TRBV11-2 with TRBJ2-3; D ambiguous. Looked up from germline, CDR1 is SGHAT and CDR2 is FQNNGV. Trimming removed 7 bases at V and 12 bases at J, with 14 bases between. The CDR3 has 11 amino acids.

This clonotype was recorded many times. The rearrangement links TRBV7-9 to TRBJ2-1; TRBD2 agrees at 9 bases. Germline lookup yields CDR1 SEHNR and CDR2 FQNEAQ (reference sequence). There are 14 residues in the CDR3. The V and J ends lost 5 bases and 2 bases, in that order; junction bases with no gene match: 1. The chain's CDR3 is CASSRTSAYNEQFF. CDR3 nucleotides: TGTGCCAGCAGCCGGACTAGCGCCTACAATGAGCAGTTCTTC.

This rearrangement joins TRBV5-5 to TRBJ2-7; 8 nucleotides match TRBD1. Germline V CDR1 and CDR2: SGHKS, YYEKEE (reference sequence). V lost 4 bases to trimming and J lost 5 bases; unmatched junction nucleotides: 14. The CDR3 loop spans 16 amino acids. The CDR3 DNA follows: TGTGCCAGCAGCCGCACCGACAGGGGTGTAACCCACGAGCAGTACTTC. It is translated as CASSRTDRGVTHEQYF.

This clonotype was seen many times. This chain joins TRBV10-3 and TRBJ2-2, with D perhaps matching TRBD2 (6 bases). V lost 7 bases, J lost 8 bases, and 14 bases lay in between. Germline-derived CDR1 and CDR2 are ENHRY and SYGVKD. This CDR3 has 13 residues. CDR3 sequence (DNA): TGTGCCATCACCTCTGCGGGGAAGGGGGAGCTGTTTTTT. This encodes CAITSAGKGELFF.

This clonotype was seen at least ten times. V is TRBV24-1 and J is TRBJ2-1; 7 nucleotides line up with TRBD2. The V gene end was trimmed by 3 bases and the J gene end by 3 bases; junction bases not matched to a gene: 10. CDR1 is KGHDR and CDR2 is SFDVKD in the germline V gene. The CDR3 has 17 residues. The CDR3 coding sequence is TGTGCCACCAGTGATCCGTCGGAGCGGGGCAGCTACAATGAGCAGTTCTTC. Protein product: CATSDPSERGSYNEQFF.

The chain combines TRBV5-6 with TRBJ2-5; either TRBD1 or TRBD2 may fit D (5 bases each). The germline V gene encodes CDR1 SGHDT and CDR2 YYEEEE. The CDR3 has 15 residues. V lost 0 bases and J lost 3, with 12 bases in between. CDR3 protein: CASSLGQGRKETQYF. CDR3 bases: TGTGCCAGCAGCTTGGGTCAGGGACGGAAAGAGACCCAGTACTTC.

V and J are TRBV19 and TRBJ1-2, with no clear D. CDR1 is LNHDA, CDR2 SQIVND, per germline (reference sequence). V dropped 1 base and J dropped 2 bases, with 14 bases sitting between them. This CDR3 is built from 16 residues. CDR3 residues: CASSIGPTGINYGYTF. DNA for the CDR3: TGTGCCAGTAGTATAGGGCCCACCGGGATCAACTATGGCTACACCTTC.

The chain uses TRBV5-5 and TRBJ2-1; 14 positions match TRBD2. Losses at the gene ends were 0 bases for V and 10 bases for J; bases not matched to a gene: 6. Germline loops: CDR1 SGHKS, CDR2 YYEKEE (reference sequence). CDR3 length equals 16 residues. CDR3 nucleotide sequence: TGTGCCAGCAGCTTGGGGGGACTAGCGGGAGCGGGGGAGCAGTTCTTC. It codes for CASSLGGLAGAGEQFF.

This clonotype has a count of ten or more. V and J are TRBV2 and TRBJ1-1; D ambiguous. Germline V gene lookup returns CDR1 SNHLY and CDR2 FYNNEI. V shed 3 bases and J shed 1 base, with 12 bases lying between them. The CDR3 has 15 residues. The CDR3 sequence is CASSDRWSGNTEAFF. The CDR3 region has the DNA TGTGCCAGCAGTGATCGATGGTCAGGGAACACTGAAGCTTTCTTT.

This clonotype was picked up many times. This rearrangement joins TRBV28 to TRBJ2-2; D gene unclear. V lost 3 bases and J lost 7, with 3 bases in between. CDR1 and CDR2 from the germline V gene are MDHEN and SYDVKM. This CDR3 contains 11 residues. The CDR3 DNA reads as TGTGCCAGCAGTTTGTTCGGGGAGCTGTTTTTT. Translated, it gives CASSLFGELFF. The whole variable domain, remainder taken from reference TRBV28 and TRBJ2-2, is DVKVTQSSRYLVKRTGEKVFLECVQDMDHENMFWYRQDPGLGLRLIYFSYDVKMKEKGDIPEGYSVSREKKERFSLILESASTNQTSMYLCASSLFGELFFGEGSRLTVL.

This clonotype was counted at least ten times. This sequence joins TRBV3-1 and TRBJ2-7, with D hard to call. Trimming took 5 bases from V and 3 from J, leaving 11 bases between them. The CDR3 runs 13 residues. The germline V gene encodes CDR1 LGHDT and CDR2 YNNKEL (reference sequence). The CDR3 is CASSTTSNYEQYF. The CDR3 DNA follows: TGTGCCAGCAGCACGACGTCAAACTACGAGCAGTACTTC.

Ten or more counts support this clonotype. This sequence joins TRBV24-1 and TRBJ2-1; D is unresolved. The V and J ends lost 4 bases and 1 base respectively, with 10 bases between them. The CDR3 has 15 amino acids. Germline V lookup: CDR1 KGHDR, CDR2 SFDVKD. The CDR3 here is CATSEAGFSYNEQFF. In nucleotides, the CDR3 is TGTGCCACCAGTGAGGCCGGCTTTTCCTACAATGAGCAGTTCTTC.

The chain carries TRBV6-6 and TRBJ1-2, with 7 positions matching TRBD1. With 0 bases clipped from V and 3 bases from J, the junction kept 7 bases outside the gene matches. Germline assignment: CDR1 MNHNY and CDR2 SVGAGI (reference sequence). The CDR3 sequence is 16 residues long. This CDR3 is CASSYSRGGTDYGYTF. The DNA of the CDR3 is TGTGCCAGCAGTTACTCGAGAGGCGGGACAGACTATGGCTACACCTTC.

The chain recombines TRBV12-3 or TRBV12-4 with TRBJ1-5, with D possibly being TRBD1 (6 bases). Trimming took 1 base from V and 5 from J, leaving 15 bases between them. This CDR3 region has 16 residues. The CDR3 reads CASSLGGGLGDQPQHF. CDR3 sequence (DNA): TGTGCCAGCAGTTTAGGTGGGGGGCTAGGTGATCAGCCCCAGCATTTT.

This clonotype occurred many times. The chain couples TRBV5-1 to TRBJ2-2; the D gene is possibly TRBD2 (5 bases). The CDR3 covers 16 residues. V was trimmed by 1 base and J by 3 bases, leaving 13 bases between them. Germline CDR1 is SGHRS and CDR2 is YFSETQ. CDR3 DNA sequence: TGCGCCAGCAGCTTGACCTCTTCGCGGGACACCGGGGAGCTGTTTTTT. Protein product: CASSLTSSRDTGELFF.

The CDR3 nucleotides are TGCGCCAGCGGAGCGGGAGTTGGAGAGACCCAGTACTTC. Its protein is CASGAGVGETQYF. V and J are TRBV5-1 and TRBJ2-5; 8 bases align to TRBD2. Losses at the gene ends were 7 bases for V and 4 bases for J; bases not matched to a gene: 6. Germline V gene lookup returns CDR1 SGHRS and CDR2 YFSETQ. CDR3 length: 13 amino acids.

This chain links TRBV29-1 with TRBJ1-1; D remains unclear. The length of the CDR3 is 10 residues. Trimming took 7 bases from V and 0 from J, leaving 3 bases between them. The germline V gene encodes CDR1 SQVTM and CDR2 ANQGSEA. CDR3 amino acids: CSAMNTEAFF. The CDR3 region has the DNA TGCAGCGCCATGAACACTGAAGCTTTCTTT.